The rows below give T cell receptor beta chains drawn from one sample of a study of metastatic and nonmetastatic thyroid tumors. TCRdb re-analyzed the PCR reads using MiXCR. The repertoire holds some 6,300 clones, with around 30% as singletons. Sequenced input: adjacent normal tissue. These receptors originate from a female donor with papillary thyroid cancer or a benign thyroid nodule (not recorded which). Some clones in this sample may be carry-over from other donors' samples. The CDR3 runs from the conserved cysteine through the conserved F or W. A D gene is named only where the DNA matches it firmly. Size tells how often a clone was seen (once, few, many) or the class of an expanded clone, and some rows leave it out.

TRBV9	TRBJ2-1	few	TRBD2	CASSSRTSEIRNEQFF	TGTGCCAGCAGCTCTCGGACTAGCGAGATTCGCAATGAGCAGTTCTTC
TRBV6-4	TRBJ2-2	-	-	CASSPSRDTGELFF	TGTGCCAGCAGCCCTAGTCGAGACACCGGGGAGCTGTTTTTT
TRBV24-1	TRBJ2-1	few	-	CATSDVTGLNEQFF	TGTGCCACCAGTGATGTTACAGGGTTGAATGAGCAGTTCTTC
TRBV30	TRBJ2-7	-	TRBD1	CAWSAPGQAEFSYEQYF	TGTGCCTGGAGCGCCCCTGGACAGGCGGAATTTTCATACGAGCAGTACTTC
TRBV10-3	TRBJ2-5	few	-	CAINRQGSGWTQYF	TGTGCCATCAATCGTCAGGGCTCAGGGTGGACCCAGTACTTC
TRBV7-7	TRBJ2-3	medium-sized	-	CASSLKAGTDTQYF	TGTGCCAGCAGCTTAAAGGCAGGCACAGATACGCAGTATTTT
TRBV20-1	TRBJ2-5	-	TRBD1	CSARGTGLQETQYF	TGCAGTGCTAGAGGGACAGGGTTACAAGAGACCCAGTACTTC
TRBV11-2	TRBJ2-1	-	-	CASSASLRGENEQFF	TGTGCCAGCAGCGCCTCACTTCGGGGTGAAAATGAGCAGTTCTTC
TRBV6-1	TRBJ1-5	large	-	CASTNTAGANQPQHF	TGTGCCAGCACCAATACGGCAGGGGCAAATCAGCCCCAGCATTTT
TRBV2	TRBJ2-7	few	-	CASPSGVAMCEQYF	TGTGCCAGCCCTTCAGGGGTCGCAATGTGCGAGCAGTACTTC
TRBV15	TRBJ1-1	few	TRBD1	CATSRQLTGFNSGAFF	TGTGCCACCAGCAGACAACTGACAGGGTTTAATTCGGGAGCTTTCTTT
TRBV20-1	TRBJ1-1	-	TRBD1	CSASTGGETEAFF	TGCAGTGCATCAACAGGGGGGGAGACTGAAGCTTTCTTT
TRBV6-1	TRBJ2-1	few	-	CASSERGGGTYNEQFF	TGTGCCAGCAGTGAACGGGGTGGGGGCACCTACAATGAGCAGTTCTTC
TRBV11-2	TRBJ1-3	-	-	CASSGPRTEYSGNTIYF	TGTGCCAGCAGCGGTCCTCGGACGGAATACTCTGGAAACACCATATATTTT
TRBV11-2	TRBJ2-7	-	TRBD1	CASSPDRGPGEQYF	TGTGCCAGCAGCCCGGACAGGGGGCCAGGCGAGCAGTACTTC
TRBV7-8	TRBJ2-1	medium-sized	TRBD2	CASSLSSGGAIRNEQFF	TGTGCCAGCAGCTTATCCAGCGGGGGGGCAATTAGAAATGAGCAGTTCTTC
TRBV4-1	TRBJ1-3	-	TRBD1	CASSQDSLRDRGNTIYF	TGCGCCAGCAGCCAAGATTCCCTCCGGGACAGGGGGAACACCATATATTTT
TRBV7-8	TRBJ2-1	-	-	CASSPTGARYNEQFF	TGTGCCAGCAGCCCAACGGGGGCGAGGTACAATGAGCAGTTCTTC
TRBV4-1	TRBJ2-4	few	TRBD2	CASSQGLAGGPKNIQYF	TGCGCCAGCAGCCAAGGACTAGCGGGGGGGCCCAAAAACATTCAGTACTTC
TRBV6-2/TRBV6-3	TRBJ1-2	-	-	CASSWGSEGYGYTF	TGTGCCAGCAGTTGGGGCTCGGAGGGATATGGCTACACCTTC
TRBV9	TRBJ2-1	-	-	CASSDGAGAQNNEQFF	TGTGCCAGCAGCGATGGGGCAGGGGCGCAGAACAATGAGCAGTTCTTC
TRBV28	TRBJ2-5	-	TRBD1	CASRGQGFETQYF	TGTGCCAGCAGGGGACAGGGCTTCGAGACCCAGTACTTC
TRBV6-5	TRBJ2-7	few	-	CASSYSSTVGVPYEQYF	TGTGCCAGCAGTTACTCGTCCACGGTTGGGGTTCCGTACGAGCAGTACTTC
TRBV5-6	TRBJ2-3	-	-	CASNSNLDRNRFTQYF	TGTGCCAGCAATTCGAACCTGGACCGAAACCGGTTTACGCAGTATTTT
TRBV28	TRBJ2-5	-	-	CASSARAISQETQYF	TGTGCCAGCAGTGCCAGGGCTATTAGCCAAGAGACCCAGTACTTC
TRBV20-1	TRBJ2-5	many	TRBD1	CSASGQGVRQETQYF	TGCAGTGCTAGCGGACAGGGTGTAAGGCAAGAGACCCAGTACTTC
TRBV11-2	TRBJ2-1	-	-	CASSLVGQLSSYNEQFF	TGTGCCAGCAGCTTAGTTGGACAGCTCAGCTCCTACAATGAGCAGTTCTTC
TRBV11-2	TRBJ1-3	-	-	CASSLVGGARHSGNTIYF	TGTGCCAGCAGCTTAGTAGGGGGGGCCCGACACTCTGGAAACACCATATATTTT
TRBV6-2/TRBV6-3	TRBJ2-7	large	-	CASSYSAGEQYF	TGTGCCAGCAGTTACTCCGCTGGGGAGCAGTACTTC
TRBV11-2	TRBJ2-5	-	TRBD2	CASSPRRGLGGETQYF	TGTGCCAGCAGCCCGCGTCGTGGTTTGGGGGGGGAGACCCAGTACTTC
TRBV20-1	TRBJ1-2	once	-	CSAPWGESDYGYTF	TGCAGTGCTCCATGGGGGGAGAGTGACTATGGCTACACCTTC
TRBV12-3/TRBV12-4	TRBJ2-7	few	-	CVSSITEEQYF	TGTGTCAGCAGCATCACGGAGGAGCAGTACTTC
TRBV6-1	TRBJ2-7	few	TRBD2	CASSEASGGLSYEQYF	TGTGCCAGCAGTGAAGCAAGCGGGGGGCTTTCCTACGAGCAGTACTTC
TRBV12-3/TRBV12-4	TRBJ2-2	-	-	CASSPGHSAAVELFF	TGTGCCAGCAGCCCGGGTCACTCGGCGGCCGTGGAGCTTTTTTTT
TRBV12-3/TRBV12-4	TRBJ2-5	few	TRBD2	CASSLGSGGRRETQYF	TGTGCCAGCAGTTTAGGTAGCGGGGGGCGGAGAGAGACCCAGTACTTC
TRBV9	TRBJ2-1	once	TRBD2	CASNKGTAGGRNEQFF	TGTGCCAGCAACAAAGGCACGGCGGGAGGACGCAATGAGCAGTTCTTC
TRBV6-2/TRBV6-3	TRBJ1-2	-	-	CASSYPGDYGYTF	TGTGCCAGCAGTTACCCAGGGGACTATGGCTACACCTTC
TRBV6-2/TRBV6-3	TRBJ2-1	-	-	CASSYGMWGLAYNEQFF	TGTGCCAGCAGTTACGGTATGTGGGGACTTGCTTACAATGAGCAGTTCTTC
TRBV19	TRBJ1-1	-	-	CASRWDGGSEKLNTEAFF	TGTGCCAGTAGATGGGATGGAGGTTCGGAGAAGTTGAACACTGAAGCTTTCTTT
TRBV9	TRBJ2-1	-	TRBD2	CASSVWNGRDNEQFF	TGTGCCAGCAGCGTATGGAACGGGAGGGACAATGAGCAGTTCTTC
TRBV4-1	TRBJ2-7	few	-	CASSLDDRSGSYEQYF	TGCGCCAGCAGCCTCGACGACAGGTCCGGCTCCTACGAGCAGTACTTC